One sample yielded the 25 T cell receptor beta chains listed below, sequenced in a study of blood T cell repertoires in COVID-19. The protocol was immunoSEQ multiplex PCR, while the TCRdb copy is restricted to in-frame clones and leaves out a portion. Of hundreds of thousands of clones listed, 80% to 90% are singletons. The sequencing sample was made of PBMCs or T cells enriched from blood (not recorded which). The receptors come from a man in his forties or fifties who had recovered from COVID-19.

The chain carries TRBV6-2 or TRBV6-3 and TRBJ2-4; TRBD1 matches at 8 bases. The V segment lost 0 bases and the J segment 2 bases; nucleotides outside the gene matches: 9. The CDR3 length is 18 residues. CDR1 and CDR2 (germline): MNHEY, SVGEGT. DNA of the CDR3: TGTGCCAGCAGTTACTCGAGTATCTGGACAGGGTCCAAAAACATTCAGTACTTC. Protein sequence: CASSYSSIWTGSKNIQYF.

With respect to this clone: At one of its ends the junction is not consistent with the germline gene, which may arise from a read error. This chain connects TRBV27 to TRBJ2-3; 7 bases map to TRBD1. This CDR3 contains 14 residues. Germline loops: CDR1 MNHEY, CDR2 SMNVEV (reference sequence). This CDR3 is CASSLFVRDRQSAW. The CDR3 DNA sequence: TGTGCCAGCAGTTTATTCGTCCGGGACAGACAAAGTGCGTGG.

The chain employs TRBV14 and TRBJ1-3; 9 bases are shared with TRBD1. The germline V gene has CDR1 SGHDN and CDR2 FVKESK. The ends lost 0 bases at V and 4 bases at J; junction bases unmatched: 13. The CDR3 loop spans 19 amino acids. The CDR3 sequence: CASSQDLFRTGVSGNTIYF. The CDR3 DNA reads as TGTGCCAGCAGCCAAGATCTTTTCCGGACAGGGGTATCAGGAAACACCATATATTTT.

The chain has TRBV30 and TRBJ1-1; TRBD1 matches 11 bases. The V gene end was trimmed by 4 bases and the J gene end by 3 bases; junction bases not matched to a gene: 10. CDR3 size: 16 residues. The germline gives CDR1 GTSNPN, CDR2 SVGIG (reference sequence). The CDR3 loop reads CAWTGQGVKWDTEAFF. For the CDR3, the DNA is TGTGCCTGGACGGGACAGGGGGTAAAGTGGGACACTGAAGCTTTCTTT.

The chain employs TRBV13 and TRBJ2-2, with TRBD1 matching 7 bases. CDR3 size: 18 residues. Germline V gene lookup returns CDR1 PRHDT and CDR2 FYEKMQ (reference sequence). V dropped 1 base and J dropped 0; count of bases not matched to a gene: 8. This CDR3 reads CASSLVLGQEANTGELFF. The CDR3 coding sequence is TGTGCCAGCAGCTTAGTCCTAGGACAGGAAGCGAACACCGGGGAGCTGTTTTTT.

This chain connects TRBV12-3 or TRBV12-4 to TRBJ2-7; a possible D gene is TRBD1 (6 bases). With 3 bases removed from V and 4 bases from J, the gap between germline ends came to 7 bases. The CDR3 consists of 12 residues. DNA for the CDR3: TGTGCCAGCAGTTTGGGGGCTTACGAGCAGTACTTC. This codes for CASSLGAYEQYF.

This chain joins TRBV5-8 and TRBJ1-1; TRBD1 matches 9 bases. V lost 4 bases and J lost 0; bases outside the gene matches: 10. Germline V gene sequence: CDR1 SGHTS, CDR2 YDEGEE. The CDR3 covers 17 residues. CDR3: CASSGGQGRTMNTEAFF. CDR3 sequence (DNA): TGTGCCAGCAGCGGGGGACAGGGCAGGACCATGAACACTGAAGCTTTCTTT.

The chain employs TRBV6-5 and TRBJ2-7; unclear D gene. In germline, CDR1 is MNHEY, CDR2 SVGAGI. The CDR3 extends over 15 amino acids. V lost 1 base to trimming and J lost 0 bases, with 10 bases between them. The DNA for the CDR3 is TGTGCCAGCAGTTACTTCCAGGTTGCCTCCTACGAGCAGTACTTC. Amino acids: CASSYFQVASYEQYF.

This clone was detected only once. The V and J genes are TRBV7-2 and TRBJ1-5, with D perhaps matching TRBD1 (6 bases). The CDR3 runs 14 residues. Trimming removed 3 bases from V and 3 bases from J, with 9 bases in between. Germline CDR1 SGHTA, CDR2 FQGNSA. In DNA, the CDR3 is TGTGCCAGCAGCTTTCAGGGGACCAATCAGCCCCAGCATTTT. This translates into CASSFQGTNQPQHF.

This clone was seen just once. The V gene is TRBV2, the J gene TRBJ2-7; D possibly corresponds to TRBD2 (7 bases). Looked up from germline, CDR1 is SNHLY and CDR2 is FYNNEI. The CDR3 is 16 residues long. V lost 4 bases and J lost 0, with 16 bases in between. The CDR3 sequence: CASSVRGAGFSYEQYF. In DNA, the CDR3 is TGTGCCAGCAGTGTCCGGGGGGCCGGTTTCTCCTACGAGCAGTACTTC.

This rearrangement joins TRBV7-2 to TRBJ2-7, with 15 positions matching TRBD2. The V gene end was trimmed by 3 bases and the J gene end by 6 bases; junction bases not matched to a gene: 3. The germline gives CDR1 SGHTA, CDR2 FQGNSA. The CDR3 consists of 15 residues. CDR3 nucleotide sequence: TGTGCCAGCAGCTTCCGGACTAGCGGGAGGGTCGAGCAGTACTTC. This translates into CASSFRTSGRVEQYF.

The rearrangement joins TRBV6-5 to TRBJ2-7; D might be TRBD1 (6 bases). Between the trimmed V and J ends, which lost 6 bases and 1 base, there was a span of 10 bases. Germline CDR1 and CDR2: MNHEY and SVGAGI. This CDR3 has 13 amino acids. The CDR3 DNA is TGTGCCAGCAGACACAGGGAATCCTACGAGCAGTACTTC. Its protein is CASRHRESYEQYF.

The chain combines TRBV20-1 with TRBJ2-7; possibly TRBD1 for D (5 bases). The CDR3 extends over 11 amino acids. Germline CDR1 and CDR2: DFQATT and SNEGSKA (reference sequence). The V end was cut by 7 bases, the J end by 5 bases, with 12 bases between. As DNA, the CDR3 is TGCAGTGTGGTGGGGCCGGACGAGCAGTACTTC. This sequence encodes CSVVGPDEQYF.

This clone was counted a few times. V usage is TRBV12-3 or TRBV12-4 and J usage is TRBJ2-1; no reliable D call. CDR3 length equals 13 residues. V shed 5 bases and J shed 6 bases, with 11 bases lying between them. CDR3 amino acids: CASSIGPGNEQFF. The CDR3 nucleotides read TGTGCCAGCAGTATAGGTCCCGGCAATGAGCAGTTCTTC.

This clone was detected a few times. The chain recombines TRBV5-5 with TRBJ2-2, with D perhaps matching TRBD1 (5 bases). Trimming left V 6 bases short and J 8 bases short, with 14 bases between. CDR3 size: 13 residues. The germline CDR1 and CDR2 sequences are SGHKS and YYEKEE (reference sequence). The DNA for the CDR3 is TGTGCCAGCACCCCGGTAGGGGCAGGGGAGCTGTTTTTT. This encodes CASTPVGAGELFF. The complete variable domain, with remaining parts taken from reference TRBV5-5 and TRBJ2-2, reads DAGVTQSPTHLIKTRGQQVTLRCSPISGHKSVSWYQQVLGQGPQFIFQYYEKEERGRGNFPDRFSARQFPNYSSELNVNALLLGDSALYLCASTPVGAGELFFGEGSRLTVL.

The gene calls are TRBV18 and TRBJ2-1, with 8 bases matching TRBD1. Germline values: CDR1 KGHSH, CDR2 LQKENI. The ends lost 8 bases at V and 8 bases at J; junction bases unmatched: 11. This CDR3 region has 14 residues. The CDR3 reads CASAYLTGGDEQFF. The CDR3 nucleotides read TGTGCCAGCGCCTACTTAACAGGGGGTGATGAGCAGTTCTTC.

The V and J genes are TRBV9 and TRBJ2-7, with D possibly matching TRBD1 (5 bases). V was trimmed by 5 bases and J by 0 bases, leaving 21 bases between them. CDR1 is SGDLS, CDR2 YYNGEE, per germline. The CDR3 contains 17 residues. The CDR3 nucleotides read TGTGCCAGCAGTGGTGGGCAGGGTGGGATATACTCCTACGAGCAGTACTTC. This gives the protein CASSGGQGGIYSYEQYF.

The chain links TRBV6-5 to TRBJ1-5; 7 positions agree with TRBD1. Germline loops: CDR1 MNHEY, CDR2 SVGAGI. The V segment lost 5 bases and the J segment 5 bases; nucleotides outside the gene matches: 9. This CDR3 spans 15 amino acids. The DNA for the CDR3 is TGTGCCAGCAGTCCCGGGACAGACTACTATCAGCCCCAGCATTTT. It is translated as CASSPGTDYYQPQHF.

The rearrangement uses TRBV7-9 and TRBJ2-7, with D perhaps matching TRBD2 (6 bases). The V gene's germline CDR1 is SEHNR and CDR2 FQNEAQ (reference sequence). The V gene lost 3 bases and the J gene lost 5 bases, with 11 bases spanning the gap. The CDR3 runs 13 residues. CDR3 sequence: CASSLGGLDEQYF. The CDR3 region has the DNA TGTGCCAGCAGCTTGGGGGGACTTGACGAGCAGTACTTC.

This chain links TRBV5-1 with TRBJ1-2; the D is unclear. Trimming took 3 bases from V and 0 from J, leaving 9 bases between them. The CDR3 runs 14 residues. The germline gives CDR1 SGHRS, CDR2 YFSETQ. This CDR3 is CASSSLISNYGYTF. CDR3 sequence (DNA): TGCGCCAGCAGCTCGCTAATTTCTAACTATGGCTACACCTTC.

The V call is TRBV29-1, the J call TRBJ2-1, with 7 bases that match TRBD2. Germline V gene sequence: CDR1 SQVTM, CDR2 ANQGSEA. The CDR3 is 14 amino acids. Unmatched junction bases numbered 8, after V lost 6 bases and J lost 3 bases. The CDR3 protein is CSVNGGIFYNEQFF. The CDR3 coding sequence is TGCAGCGTCAACGGGGGGATCTTCTACAATGAGCAGTTCTTC.

CDR3 nucleotide sequence: TGCAGCGTTGAAGAAGGGACAGGGGGATCCTCTTACGAGCAGTACTTC. It translates to CSVEEGTGGSSYEQYF. J is TRBJ2-7 and V is TRBV29-1; 11 bases are a match to TRBD1. With V trimmed by 0 bases and J by 4 bases, 8 bases remained unmatched. This CDR3 has 16 amino acids. Germline loops: CDR1 SQVTM, CDR2 ANQGSEA.

The V and J genes are TRBV14 and TRBJ2-3, with 9 bases fitting TRBD1. Per the germline V gene, CDR1 is SGHDN and CDR2 is FVKESK. Trimming cost V 2 bases and J 1 base; bases outside gene matches: 4. CDR3 length: 16 amino acids. The DNA of the CDR3 is TGTGCCAGCAGCCAAAACAGGGGGCGAGGCACAGATACGCAGTATTTT. It translates to CASSQNRGRGTDTQYF.

The chain carries TRBV5-8 and TRBJ2-7; tentative D call: TRBD1 (5 bases). The CDR3 is made up of 14 amino acids. Per germline, CDR1 SGHTS and CDR2 YDEGEE. V was shortened by 2 bases and J by 3 bases, with 12 bases between the two germline ends. The CDR3 loop reads CASSFWGLVYEQYF. CDR3 bases: TGTGCCAGCAGCTTTTGGGGCCTCGTCTACGAGCAGTACTTC.

There are a few counts of this clone. The chain combines TRBV24-1 with TRBJ2-1; TRBD2 matches 13 bases. Germline V lookup: CDR1 KGHDR, CDR2 SFDVKD. This CDR3 comprises 14 residues. The V and J ends lost 7 bases and 8 bases, in that order; junction bases with no gene match: 4. The CDR3 loop reads CATSRTSGSYEQFF. The CDR3 region has the DNA TGTGCCACCAGCAGGACTAGCGGGAGCTATGAGCAGTTCTTC.